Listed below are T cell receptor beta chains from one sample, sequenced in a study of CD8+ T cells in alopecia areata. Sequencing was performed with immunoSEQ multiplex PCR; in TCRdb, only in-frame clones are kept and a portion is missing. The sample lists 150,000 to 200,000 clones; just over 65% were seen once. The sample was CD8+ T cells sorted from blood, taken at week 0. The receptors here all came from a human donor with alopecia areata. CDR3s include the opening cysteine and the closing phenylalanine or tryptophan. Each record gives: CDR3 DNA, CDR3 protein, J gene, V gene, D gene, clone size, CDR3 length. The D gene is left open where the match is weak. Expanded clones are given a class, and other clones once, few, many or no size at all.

cdr3_nt: TGTGCCAGCAGCTTAGCAGCAGGGGCGGTCACCGGGGAGCTGTTTTTT
cdr3_aa: CASSLAAGAVTGELFF
j_call: TRBJ2-2
v_call: TRBV7-8
d_call: -
clone_size: -
cdr3_length: 16

cdr3_nt: TGTGCCAGCAGTTTGAGCAGCCCTTTCTTCAATGAGCAGTTCTTC
cdr3_aa: CASSLSSPFFNEQFF
j_call: TRBJ2-1
v_call: TRBV27
d_call: -
clone_size: -
cdr3_length: 15

cdr3_nt: TGTGCCAGCAGCCAACGGAAGGACAGCAACAATGAGCAGTTCTTC
cdr3_aa: CASSQRKDSNNEQFF
j_call: TRBJ2-1
v_call: TRBV4-2
d_call: -
clone_size: -
cdr3_length: 15

cdr3_nt: TGTGCCTGGGGGACAGCCTACGAGCAGTACTTC
cdr3_aa: CAWGTAYEQYF
j_call: TRBJ2-7
v_call: TRBV30
d_call: TRBD1
clone_size: -
cdr3_length: 11

cdr3_nt: TGCGCCAGCAGCTTTCCAGGGGTGGCACGCGAGCAGTACTTC
cdr3_aa: CASSFPGVAREQYF
j_call: TRBJ2-7
v_call: TRBV5-1
d_call: -
clone_size: few
cdr3_length: 14

cdr3_nt: TGTGCCAGCAGGGGAGACGAAGAGACCCAGTACTTC
cdr3_aa: CASRGDEETQYF
j_call: TRBJ2-5
v_call: TRBV9
d_call: -
clone_size: -
cdr3_length: 12

cdr3_nt: TGTGCCAGCAGCCTTGGGAGAGATACGCAGTATTTT
cdr3_aa: CASSLGRDTQYF
j_call: TRBJ2-3
v_call: TRBV5-6
d_call: -
clone_size: -
cdr3_length: 12

cdr3_nt: TGTGCCAGCAACCGAGCGGGAGAGCAGTACTTC
cdr3_aa: CASNRAGEQYF
j_call: TRBJ2-7
v_call: TRBV6-5
d_call: TRBD2
clone_size: few
cdr3_length: 11

cdr3_nt: TGTGCCAGCAGCCCACCCGTAGGTCAGCCCCAGCATTTT
cdr3_aa: CASSPPVGQPQHF
j_call: TRBJ1-5
v_call: TRBV27
d_call: -
clone_size: -
cdr3_length: 13

cdr3_nt: TGCGCCCGCCTACCCAGGAGCCACACCTCTGAGCGCACAGATACGCAGTATTTT
cdr3_aa: CARLPRSHTSERTDTQYF
j_call: TRBJ2-3
v_call: TRBV5-1
d_call: -
clone_size: -
cdr3_length: 18

cdr3_nt: TGTGCCAGCAGCCGAGGCTACGAGCAGTACTTC
cdr3_aa: CASSRGYEQYF
j_call: TRBJ2-7
v_call: TRBV5-6
d_call: -
clone_size: -
cdr3_length: 11

cdr3_nt: TGCAGCGTTGAAGGAGGGAGCCTAAAGAACACTGAAGCTTTCTTT
cdr3_aa: CSVEGGSLKNTEAFF
j_call: TRBJ1-1
v_call: TRBV29-1
d_call: -
clone_size: -
cdr3_length: 15

cdr3_nt: TGTGCCACCCCGAGGAGGACGAACACCGGGGAGCTGTTTTTT
cdr3_aa: CATPRRTNTGELFF
j_call: TRBJ2-2
v_call: TRBV7-9
d_call: -
clone_size: -
cdr3_length: 14

cdr3_nt: TGCGCCAGCAGCCAAGATGATTTAGCCAAAAACATTCAGTACTTC
cdr3_aa: CASSQDDLAKNIQYF
j_call: TRBJ2-4
v_call: TRBV4-1
d_call: -
clone_size: -
cdr3_length: 15

cdr3_nt: TGCGCCAGCAGCTCTACGGCGCCAGATACGCAGTATTTT
cdr3_aa: CASSSTAPDTQYF
j_call: TRBJ2-3
v_call: TRBV5-1
d_call: -
clone_size: -
cdr3_length: 13

cdr3_nt: TGCAGCGTTGTTTCGGGCGGAAGGTCTGGCTACACCTTC
cdr3_aa: CSVVSGGRSGYTF
j_call: TRBJ1-2
v_call: TRBV29-1
d_call: -
clone_size: -
cdr3_length: 13